This TCR beta chain appears in the sequencing data of a study of beta chain features in type 1 diabetes. Study context: Examined across all samples were over 85 million sorted cells. Notes on the study in general: Insertions at VDJ junctions were less frequent in type 1 diabetes patients. These patients also deleted more nucleotides at the same junctions. TCRB CDR3s from Type 1 diabetes patients were moderately but significantly shorter in all four CD4+ subsets.

The trim removed 5 bases at V and 4 bases at J, leaving 2 bases unmatched. The CDR3 loop spans 14 amino acids. Germline V gene sequence: CDR1 SGHVS, CDR2 FNYEAQ. CD4+ naive, central memory, regulatory and stem cell-like memory subsets were isolated by sorting on CD45RO/CCR7/CD25/CD127/CD95/CD27. Sequenced material consisted of expressed TCRB transcripts (all of the isolated RNA was reverse transcribed). Clones were sequenced by immunoSEQ multiplex PCR, and TCRdb holds only the in-frame ones, with some missing. The data contain roughly 350,000 clones, around 9.6% of them singletons. As for this clone: Its specificity is not known.

The V gene is TRBV7-6, the J gene TRBJ1-5; 10 nucleotides agree with TRBD1. Sequenced input: central memory CD4+ T cells from blood. The source is a man in his thirties or forties with type 1 diabetes. The CDR3 DNA sequence: TGTGCCAGCAGCCCGGGACAGGGGAATCAGCCCCAGCATTTT. Translation: CASSPGQGNQPQHF.